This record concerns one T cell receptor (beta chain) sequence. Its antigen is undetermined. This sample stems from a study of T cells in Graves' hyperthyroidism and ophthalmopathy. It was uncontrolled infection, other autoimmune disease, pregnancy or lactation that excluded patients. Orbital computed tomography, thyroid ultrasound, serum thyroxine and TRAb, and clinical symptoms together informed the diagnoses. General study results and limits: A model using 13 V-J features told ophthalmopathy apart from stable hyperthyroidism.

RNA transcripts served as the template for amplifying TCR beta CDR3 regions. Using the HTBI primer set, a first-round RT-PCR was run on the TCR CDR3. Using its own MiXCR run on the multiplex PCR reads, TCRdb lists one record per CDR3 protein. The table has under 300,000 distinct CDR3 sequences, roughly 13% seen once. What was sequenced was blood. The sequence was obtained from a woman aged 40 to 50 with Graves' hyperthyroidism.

DNA for the CDR3: TGTACCCTGCTATGGGGGGAGACCCAGTACTTC. Residues: CTLLWGETQYF. The chain recombines TRBV27 with TRBJ2-5; either TRBD1 or TRBD2 may supply D (5 bases each). The CDR3 has 11 amino acids. The germline gives CDR1 MNHEY, CDR2 SMNVEV (reference sequence).